This T cell receptor beta chain emerged from a study of blood T cells in healthy people across ages. It was with a sample-barcoded 5' primer and a J-beta primer mix that a second PCR of about 6 to 12 cycles was run. TCRdb reanalysed the 5' RACE reads using MiXCR and keeps one entry per CDR3 protein. The sample has 1.2 million to 1.5 million distinct CDR3 sequences, about 40% seen once. This CDR3 is built from 13 residues. V lost 0 bases, J lost 4 bases, and 1 base stayed unmatched. Germline V gives CDR1 DFQATT, CDR2 SNEGSKA (reference sequence). This chain connects TRBV20-1 to TRBJ1-2, with 8 nucleotides matching TRBD1. Sequencing was done on a sample of blood. The clonotype originates from a woman aged 18-29 years in good health. CDR3 in DNA: TGCAGTGCTAGAGAGGGACAGGTCTATGGCTACACCTTC. It yields the protein CSAREGQVYGYTF.